This entry concerns a single T cell receptor beta chain. This sample was included in a study of shared clonotypes between healthy human individuals. Study-wide context: The study drew on two women and three men aged 18 to 49 as donors.

V lost 4 bases, J lost 7 bases, and 12 bases lay in between. The CDR3 contains 12 residues. Germline V lookup: CDR1 SGDLS, CDR2 YYNGEE. The protocol was immunoSEQ multiplex PCR, while the TCRdb copy is restricted to in-frame clones and leaves out a portion. The table has about 510,000 clones, less than 85% seen once. The chain joins TRBV9 to TRBJ2-7; D may match TRBD1 or TRBD2 (6 bases each). The receptor comes from a middle-aged woman in good health. Some clones in this sample may be carry-over from other donors' samples. Source material: PBMCs. In DNA, the CDR3 is TGTGCCAGCAGCCTCCAAGGGGGGGAGCAGTACTTC. Its translation: CASSLQGGEQYF. The full variable domain, its missing parts supplied by reference TRBV9 and TRBJ2-7, is DSGVTQTPKHLITATGQRVTLRCSPRSGDLSVYWYQQSLDQGLQFLIQYYNGEERAKGNILERFSAQQFPDLHSELNLSSLELGDSALYFCASSLQGGEQYFGPGTRLTVT.